The 25 T cell receptor beta chains listed next were all sequenced from one sample in a study of blood T cell repertoires in COVID-19. Sequencing used immunoSEQ multiplex PCR; TCRdb keeps in-frame clones, though not all of them. In the table there are approximately 300,000 clones, about 85% of which are singletons. The sample comprised peripheral blood. All receptors come from a human donor with COVID-19, enrolled during active disease. The donor label of this sample is uncertain.

The rearrangement links TRBV7-8 to TRBJ1-6; D is possibly TRBD1 (5 bases). CDR3 length equals 14 residues. The ends were cut back, 2 bases at V and 7 bases at J, with 9 bases in the middle. CDR1 is SGHVS and CDR2 is FQNEAQ in the germline V gene. The CDR3: CASSLRQKNSPLHF. Written as DNA, the CDR3 is TGTGCCAGCAGCTTAAGACAGAAAAATTCACCCCTCCACTTT.

This clone was found a few times. The rearrangement joins TRBV18 to TRBJ1-6; D remains unclear. V lost 4 bases and J lost 0, with 7 bases in between. The CDR3 runs to 15 residues. From germline, CDR1 is KGHSH and CDR2 LQKENI. CDR3 nucleotides: TGTGCCAGCTCACTGCGGAGCTCCTATAATTCACCCCTCCACTTT. It is translated as CASSLRSSYNSPLHF.

The rearrangement joins TRBV19 to TRBJ2-1; TRBD2 agrees at 8 bases. Trimming cost V 1 base and J 8 bases; bases outside gene matches: 16. There are 18 residues in the CDR3. Per the germline V gene, CDR1 is LNHDA and CDR2 is SQIVND (reference sequence). This chain's CDR3 is CASSIAHGGAGVVDEQFF. CDR3 DNA sequence: TGTGCCAGTAGTATAGCCCACGGGGGGGCGGGAGTAGTAGATGAGCAGTTCTTC.

This chain joins TRBV29-1 and TRBJ2-1, with 9 bases aligning to TRBD2. Germline V CDR1 and CDR2: SQVTM, ANQGSEA. There are 13 residues in the CDR3. Germline trimming cut 5 bases from V and 7 bases from J; bases unmatched to any gene: 6. The CDR3, as DNA: TGCAGCGTTCTTAGCGGGAGTAAGAATGAGCAGTTCTTC. Its protein product is CSVLSGSKNEQFF.

The rearrangement uses TRBV3-1 (or the pseudogene TRBV3-2) and TRBJ2-7; 8 positions agree with TRBD2. The CDR3 extends over 16 amino acids. After removal of 0 bases from V and 3 bases from J, the junction contained 7 bases not matched to a gene. Per germline, CDR1 LGHDT and CDR2 YNNKEL (reference sequence). The CDR3 DNA reads as TGTGCCAGCAGCCAAGATTGGGCGGGAGGTGGCTACGAGCAGTACTTC. Translated: CASSQDWAGGGYEQYF.

The CDR3 reads CASSLRAHSGANVLTF. CDR3 in DNA: TGCGCCAGCAGCCTGAGGGCCCACTCTGGGGCCAACGTCCTGACTTTC. The gene calls are TRBV23-1 and TRBJ2-6, with D maybe TRBD2 (5 bases). TRBV23-1 qualifies as an ORF whose function is uncertain. Trimming removed 6 bases at V and 0 bases at J, with 12 bases between. The CDR3 spans 16 residues.

This clone has only one observation. The chain is built from TRBV6-1 and TRBJ1-1; 8 bases align to TRBD1. Trimming took 3 bases from V and 0 from J; bases not matched to a gene: 3. Germline values: CDR1 MNHNS, CDR2 SASEGT. The CDR3 length is 15 residues. The CDR3 is CASSDRQGMNTEAFF. DNA for the CDR3: TGTGCCAGCAGTGACAGACAGGGGATGAACACTGAAGCTTTCTTT.

V and J are TRBV6-5 and TRBJ2-1; a possible D gene is TRBD2 (6 bases). The CDR3 is 16 amino acids. Trimming removed 4 bases at V and 0 bases at J, with 13 bases between. CDR1 is MNHEY, CDR2 SVGAGI, per germline. The CDR3 DNA reads as TGTGCCAGCAGTTGGGGGGACTGGAGCTCCTACAATGAGCAGTTCTTC. Translating it yields CASSWGDWSSYNEQFF.

The rearrangement links TRBV19 to TRBJ2-7; 10 bases agree with TRBD1. Germline V gene data show CDR1 as LNHDA and CDR2 as SQIVND (reference sequence). The CDR3 has 15 residues. V lost 4 bases and J lost 0; bases outside the gene matches: 3. The CDR3 DNA reads TGTGCCAGTAGTACGTGGACAGGGGGCTCCTACGAGCAGTACTTC. Translated: CASSTWTGGSYEQYF.

V is TRBV19 and J is TRBJ2-5; perhaps TRBD2 as D (6 bases). CDR3 length: 14 residues. Germline-derived CDR1 and CDR2 are LNHDA and SQIVND (reference sequence). V was clipped by 1 base and J by 0 bases, with 6 bases between them. The CDR3 DNA is TGTGCCAGTAGTATAGCGGGGGACCAAGAGACCCAGTACTTC. As protein: CASSIAGDQETQYF. Full variable domain (remainder filled in from reference TRBV19 and TRBJ2-5): DGGITQSPKYLFRKEGQNVTLSCEQNLNHDAMYWYRQDPGQGLRLIYYSQIVNDFQKGDIAEGYSVSREKKESFPLTVTSAQKNPTAFYLCASSIAGDQETQYFGPGTRLLVL.

This chain connects TRBV10-3 to TRBJ2-7; 8 bases align to TRBD1. Germline lookup yields CDR1 ENHRY and CDR2 SYGVKD. The CDR3 is made up of 14 amino acids. J was trimmed by 3 bases and V by 10 bases; bases with no gene match: 11. CDR3 sequence reads: CATRTGTRGYEQYF. CDR3 DNA: TGTGCCACCCGGACAGGGACACGGGGCTACGAGCAGTACTTC.

This clone occurred a few times. The J gene is TRBJ2-1, the V gene TRBV24-1, with 11 bases aligning to TRBD2. The trim removed 4 bases at V and 7 bases at J, leaving 11 bases unmatched. Germline V gene sequence: CDR1 KGHDR, CDR2 SFDVKD. CDR3 size: 17 residues. The DNA for the CDR3 is TGTGCCACCAGTGACCGTACTAGCGGGAGAACAGGGAATGAGCAGTTCTTC. This gives the protein CATSDRTSGRTGNEQFF.

The chain links TRBV11-3 to TRBJ2-1, with D possibly being TRBD2 (5 bases). CDR3 length: 15 residues. The V end was cut by 2 bases, the J end by 0 bases, with 8 bases between. Germline V lookup: CDR1 SGHNT, CDR2 YENEEA. In nucleotides, the CDR3 is TGTGCCAGCAGCTTATCCGGGGTCTCCTACAATGAGCAGTTCTTC. Protein product: CASSLSGVSYNEQFF.

The chain combines TRBV28 with TRBJ1-5, with 11 bases fitting TRBD1. Per germline, CDR1 MDHEN and CDR2 SYDVKM. J was trimmed by 5 bases and V by 6 bases; bases with no gene match: 6. The CDR3 is 15 residues long. For the CDR3, the DNA is TGTGCCAGCAGACTGGGACAGGGGGGATATCAGCCCCAGCATTTT. Translated: CASRLGQGGYQPQHF.

This clone is a singleton in its sample. This chain uses TRBV29-1 with TRBJ2-3; 7 nucleotides match TRBD2. The germline V gene has CDR1 SQVTM and CDR2 ANQGSEA. The CDR3 contains 14 residues. The junction had 11 bases not matched to a gene; V was cut back by 5 bases and J by 6 bases. DNA of the CDR3: TGCAGCGTTAAAACTGTAGGGAGGGTGGATACGCAGTATTTT. This sequence encodes CSVKTVGRVDTQYF.

The V call is TRBV25-1, the J call TRBJ2-7, with 11 bases identical to TRBD1. Germline values: CDR1 MGHDK, CDR2 SYGVNS. The V segment lost 4 bases and the J segment 3 bases; nucleotides outside the gene matches: 2. This CDR3 has 14 residues. CDR3 sequence reads: CASSVGQGGYEQYF. The DNA for the CDR3 is TGTGCCAGCAGTGTGGGACAGGGGGGCTACGAGCAGTACTTC.

The J gene is TRBJ2-7, the V gene TRBV5-1, with 7 bases matching TRBD1. Germline V lookup: CDR1 SGHRS, CDR2 YFSETQ. This CDR3 is built from 14 residues. The ends lost 4 bases at V and 3 bases at J; junction bases unmatched: 7. In DNA form, the CDR3 reads TGCGCCAGCAGCGCGGCCGGGACAGACTACGAGCAGTACTTC. It encodes CASSAAGTDYEQYF.

The CDR3 reads CASSTPTGAGGYTF. The CDR3, as DNA: TGTGCCAGCAGTACGCCAACAGGGGCTGGTGGCTACACCTTC. The rearrangement links TRBV6-5 to TRBJ1-2; TRBD1 matches 7 bases. Germline CDR1 is MNHEY and CDR2 is SVGAGI. V lost 5 bases, J lost 7 bases, and 10 bases stayed unmatched. This CDR3 is built from 14 residues.

V usage is TRBV28 and J usage is TRBJ2-2; D is ambiguous. This CDR3 is built from 13 residues. V gave up 1 base and J gave up 5 bases, with 5 bases separating them. Germline CDR1 is MDHEN and CDR2 is SYDVKM. Written as DNA, the CDR3 is TGTGCCAGCAGTTTATCCCAGACCGGGGAGCTGTTTTTT. Translation gives CASSLSQTGELFF.

J is TRBJ2-3 and V is TRBV7-8; 7 bases agree with TRBD2. This CDR3 has 22 residues. V lost 3 bases to trimming and J lost 3 bases; unmatched junction nucleotides: 27. Germline-derived CDR1 and CDR2 are SGHVS and FQNEAQ. Here the CDR3 DNA reads TGTGCCAGCAGCTTGAGCAGGCGGACATCAACGGGAGGAAATGTTTTGACAGATACGCAGTATTTT. Translation gives CASSLSRRTSTGGNVLTDTQYF.

The count of this clone is one. This chain connects TRBV12-3 or TRBV12-4 to TRBJ1-5; the D is unclear. The V and J ends lost 2 bases and 5 bases respectively, with 7 bases between them. The CDR3 totals 13 residues. CDR3 nucleotide sequence: TGTGCCAGCAGTTTATCTGAGGATCAGCCCCAGCATTTT. It codes for CASSLSEDQPQHF.

The genes are TRBV30 and TRBJ2-3; D unclear. The V gene's germline CDR1 is GTSNPN and CDR2 SVGIG (reference sequence). Trimming removed 0 bases at V and 3 bases at J, with 7 bases between. CDR3 length: 13 residues. The CDR3 reads CAWSVHGTDTQYF. In nucleotides, the CDR3 is TGTGCCTGGAGTGTACATGGTACAGATACGCAGTATTTT.

This chain links TRBV3-1 (or the pseudogene TRBV3-2) with TRBJ2-7; D gene uncertain. Germline values: CDR1 LGHDT, CDR2 YNNKEL (reference sequence). CDR3 length: 15 amino acids. Trimming took 2 bases from V and 9 from J, leaving 20 bases between them. CDR3 DNA: TGTGCCAGCAGCCAAACCTCCTCCACCACCTCGGGGCAGTACTTC. It yields the protein CASSQTSSTTSGQYF.

This clone was seen just once. The chain carries TRBV10-3 and TRBJ2-1, with a weak D call TRBD1 (6 bases). Between the trimmed V and J ends, which lost 5 bases and 8 bases, there was a span of 19 bases. The CDR3 is 15 residues long. The germline CDR1 and CDR2 sequences are ENHRY and SYGVKD. The CDR3, as DNA: TGTGCCATCAGTTTTCCGGGGCAGGGGACGCATGAGCAGTTCTTC. Amino acid sequence: CAISFPGQGTHEQFF.

This clone was counted between two and nine times. The chain links TRBV2 to TRBJ1-1; possibly TRBD1 for D (6 bases). Germline CDR1 SNHLY, CDR2 FYNNEI. The CDR3 covers 13 residues. V lost 7 bases to trimming and J lost 4 bases, with 13 bases between them. The CDR3 protein is CASNPRGATEAFF. The DNA for the CDR3 is TGTGCCAGCAACCCGCGGGGGGCCACTGAAGCTTTCTTT.